The clone carrying this T cell receptor beta chain came up a few times. Unique molecular identifiers tagged the TCRbeta library. TCRdb reprocessed the PCR reads with MiXCR, giving one entry per CDR3 protein. The sample shows hundreds of thousands of distinct CDR3 sequences, 9.5% to 13% of them seen only once. The data originate from a study of T-cell reconstitution after alpha-beta-depleted transplantation in children. V gave up 3 bases and J gave up 2 bases, with 4 bases separating them. This CDR3 has 11 amino acids. Germline CDR1 and CDR2: DFQATT and SNEGSKA (reference sequence). The input for sequencing was PBMCs, taken before TCRalphabeta/CD19-depleted stem cell transplant. This chain uses TRBV20-1 with TRBJ1-1, with D unresolved. This receptor was identified in a boy under two years old with acute myeloid leukemia, due to receive a stem cell transplant. The CDR3 nucleotides are TGCAGTGCTAGCGACAACACTGAAGCTTTCTTT. Protein product: CSASDNTEAFF.